This T cell receptor (beta chain) came from a study of memory CD4+ T cells and cytomegalovirus serostatus. Study-level findings and limits: Each of approximately 73 CMV-associated TCRbeta sequences occurred in one to five individuals.

Sequencing used immunoSEQ multiplex PCR; TCRdb keeps in-frame clones, though not all of them. In the table there are tens of thousands of clones, around four fifths of which are singletons. As concerns this clone: What it recognizes is unknown.

The sort gate was single viable CD3+CD4+CD8-CD45RO+ cells for memory CD4+ T cells. There are 15 residues in the CDR3. V was pared by 6 bases and J by 5 bases, with 6 bases of the junction left unmatched. Germline CDR1 is MNHNS and CDR2 is SASEGT. What was sequenced was memory CD4+ T cells from blood. The TCR was taken from an adult in good health and CMV-seronegative. This chain joins TRBV6-1 and TRBJ2-1; 11 bases align to TRBD2. The CDR3 bases are TGTGCCAGCAGGGCTAGCGGGGGGTTAAACAATGAGCAGTTCTTC. It yields the protein CASRASGGLNNEQFF.